A selection of T cell receptor beta chains follows, all from one sample in a study of blood T cell repertoires in COVID-19. Produced via immunoSEQ multiplex PCR; TCRdb's table is partial and in-frame only. The sample consists of about 55,000 clones, 75% to 85% of them appearing once. The sample consisted of peripheral blood. Every receptor here comes from a human donor in a cohort sampled during active COVID-19. Both conserved end residues are part of each CDR3. A D gene is named only where the DNA matches it firmly. Expanded clones get a size class; other rows say once, few or many, or leave the size out.

V gene: TRBV7-9
clone size: NA
D gene: NA
CDR3 protein: CASSPDGKGRTGELFF

V gene: TRBV6-5
clone size: NA
D gene: TRBD2
CDR3 protein: CASSGTGGPNEQFF

V gene: TRBV4-1
clone size: NA
D gene: NA
CDR3 protein: CASSHVQPSGANVLTF

V gene: TRBV5-8
clone size: NA
D gene: NA
CDR3 protein: CASSPGTGEKLFF

V gene: TRBV6-5
clone size: NA
D gene: TRBD2
CDR3 protein: CASTLGGSTGELFF

V gene: TRBV28
clone size: NA
D gene: NA
CDR3 protein: CASNGGTNTIYF

V gene: TRBV6-1
clone size: few
D gene: TRBD2
CDR3 protein: CASSESETSAGTQYF

V gene: TRBV5-5
clone size: NA
D gene: TRBD2
CDR3 protein: CASSPLPSGAGETQYF

V gene: TRBV5-1
clone size: NA
D gene: NA
CDR3 protein: CASSLVTSSGTDTQYF

V gene: TRBV11-3
clone size: NA
D gene: TRBD1
CDR3 protein: CASSTGTAYTGELFF

V gene: TRBV11-1
clone size: NA
D gene: TRBD2
CDR3 protein: CASSLAVTSSNEQFF